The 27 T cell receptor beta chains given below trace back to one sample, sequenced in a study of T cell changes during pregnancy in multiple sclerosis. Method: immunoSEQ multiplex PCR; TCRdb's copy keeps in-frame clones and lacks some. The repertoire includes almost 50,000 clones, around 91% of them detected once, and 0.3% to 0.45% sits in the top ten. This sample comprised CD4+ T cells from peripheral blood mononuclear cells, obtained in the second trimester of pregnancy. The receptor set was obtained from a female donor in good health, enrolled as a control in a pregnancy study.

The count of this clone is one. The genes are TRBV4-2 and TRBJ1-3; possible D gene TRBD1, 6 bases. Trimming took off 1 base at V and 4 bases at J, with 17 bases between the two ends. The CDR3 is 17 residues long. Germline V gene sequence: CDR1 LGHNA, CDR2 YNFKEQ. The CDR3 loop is CASSQAPRGLAGNTIYF. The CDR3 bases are TGTGCCAGCAGCCAAGCCCCTAGGGGGTTGGCAGGAAACACCATATATTTT.

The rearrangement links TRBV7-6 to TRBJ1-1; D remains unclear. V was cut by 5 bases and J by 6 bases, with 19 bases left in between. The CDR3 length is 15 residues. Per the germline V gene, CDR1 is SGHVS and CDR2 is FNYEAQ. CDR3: CASSATVAGRAEAFF. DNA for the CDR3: TGTGCCAGCAGCGCGACGGTGGCAGGCCGCGCTGAAGCTTTCTTT.

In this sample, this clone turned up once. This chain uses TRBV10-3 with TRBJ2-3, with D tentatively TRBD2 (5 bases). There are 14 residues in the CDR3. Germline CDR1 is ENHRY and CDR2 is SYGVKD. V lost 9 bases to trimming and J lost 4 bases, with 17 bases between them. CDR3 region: CAIPSQSNPDTQYF. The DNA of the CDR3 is TGTGCCATTCCTAGCCAGTCGAATCCAGATACGCAGTATTTT.

CDR3 sequence (DNA): TGTGCCAGTAGTATAGGGAGTCTTAATGAAAAACTGTTTTTT. This sequence encodes CASSIGSLNEKLFF. The chain employs TRBV19 and TRBJ1-4; D is ambiguous. Germline-derived CDR1 and CDR2 are LNHDA and SQIVND (reference sequence). V shed 1 base and J shed 4 bases, with 7 bases lying between them. The CDR3 covers 14 residues.

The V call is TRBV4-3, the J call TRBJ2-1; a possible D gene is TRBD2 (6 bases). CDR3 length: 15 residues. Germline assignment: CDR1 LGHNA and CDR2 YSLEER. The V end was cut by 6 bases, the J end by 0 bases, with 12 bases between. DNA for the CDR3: TGCGCCAGCAGGCGGGACGGGAGCTCCTACAATGAGCAGTTCTTC. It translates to CASRRDGSSYNEQFF.

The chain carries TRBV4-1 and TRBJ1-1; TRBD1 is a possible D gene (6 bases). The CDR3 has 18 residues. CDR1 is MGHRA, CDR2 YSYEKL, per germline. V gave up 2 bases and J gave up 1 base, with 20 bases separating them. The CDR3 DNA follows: TGCGCCAGCAGCCAAAAACGGGGGGGGGCGTCCGGGAACACTGAAGCTTTCTTT. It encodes CASSQKRGGASGNTEAFF.

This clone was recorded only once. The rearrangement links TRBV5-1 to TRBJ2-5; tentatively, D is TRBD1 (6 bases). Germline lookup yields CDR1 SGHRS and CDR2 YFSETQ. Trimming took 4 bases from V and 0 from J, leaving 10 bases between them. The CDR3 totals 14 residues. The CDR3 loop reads CASSTDSNQETQYF. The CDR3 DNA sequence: TGCGCCAGCAGCACGGACAGTAACCAAGAGACCCAGTACTTC.

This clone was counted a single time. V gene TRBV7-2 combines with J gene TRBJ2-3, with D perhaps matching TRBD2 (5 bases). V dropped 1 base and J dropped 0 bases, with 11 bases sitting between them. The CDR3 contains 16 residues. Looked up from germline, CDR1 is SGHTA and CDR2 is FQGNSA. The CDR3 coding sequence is TGTGCCAGCAGCTTAGAAGCGGATTTTAGCACAGATACGCAGTATTTT. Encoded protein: CASSLEADFSTDTQYF. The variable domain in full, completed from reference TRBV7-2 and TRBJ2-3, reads GAGVSQSPSNKVTEKGKDVELRCDPISGHTALYWYRQSLGQGLEFLIYFQGNSAPDKSGLPSDRFSAERTGGSVSTLTIQRTQQEDSAVYLCASSLEADFSTDTQYFGPGTRLTVL.

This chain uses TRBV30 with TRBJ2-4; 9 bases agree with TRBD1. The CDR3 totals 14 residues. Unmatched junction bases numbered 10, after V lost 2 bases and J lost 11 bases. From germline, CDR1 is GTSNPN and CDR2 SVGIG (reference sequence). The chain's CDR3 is CAWSLWTGVEVQYF. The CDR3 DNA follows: TGTGCCTGGAGTCTTTGGACAGGGGTTGAGGTTCAGTACTTC.

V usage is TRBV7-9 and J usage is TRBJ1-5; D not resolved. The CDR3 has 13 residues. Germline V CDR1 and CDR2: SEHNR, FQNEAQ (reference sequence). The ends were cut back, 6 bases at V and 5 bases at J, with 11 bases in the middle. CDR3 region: CASSLNEDQPQHF. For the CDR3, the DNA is TGTGCCAGCAGTCTGAATGAGGATCAGCCCCAGCATTTT.

CDR3 DNA: TGTGCCAGCAGCTTAAGACAGGGTAGCACTGAAGCTTTCTTT. Its protein is CASSLRQGSTEAFF. The chain has TRBV7-2 and TRBJ1-1; 7 nucleotides agree with TRBD1. This CDR3 has 14 residues. J was trimmed by 4 bases and V by 2 bases; bases with no gene match: 4. CDR1 is SGHTA, CDR2 FQGNSA, per germline.

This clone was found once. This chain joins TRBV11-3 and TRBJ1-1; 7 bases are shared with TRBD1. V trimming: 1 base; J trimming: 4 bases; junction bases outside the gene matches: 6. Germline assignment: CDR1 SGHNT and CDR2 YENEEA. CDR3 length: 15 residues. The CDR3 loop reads CASSLVPGGGTEAFF. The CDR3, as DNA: TGTGCCAGCAGCTTAGTTCCAGGGGGAGGCACTGAAGCTTTCTTT.

The CDR3 loop reads CAGTGTGDTDTQYF. As DNA, the CDR3 is TGTGCCGGAACCGGGACAGGGGACACAGATACGCAGTATTTT. The rearrangement joins TRBV7-9 to TRBJ2-3, with 10 bases matching TRBD1. V was clipped by 11 bases and J by 2 bases; unmatched bases: 7. This CDR3 has 14 residues. Germline CDR1 is SEHNR and CDR2 is FQNEAQ (reference sequence).

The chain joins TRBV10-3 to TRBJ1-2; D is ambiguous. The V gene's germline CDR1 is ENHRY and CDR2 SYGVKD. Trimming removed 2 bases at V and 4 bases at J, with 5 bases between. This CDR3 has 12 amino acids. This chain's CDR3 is CAISEQAYGYTF. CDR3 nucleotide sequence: TGTGCCATCAGTGAGCAGGCCTATGGCTACACCTTC.

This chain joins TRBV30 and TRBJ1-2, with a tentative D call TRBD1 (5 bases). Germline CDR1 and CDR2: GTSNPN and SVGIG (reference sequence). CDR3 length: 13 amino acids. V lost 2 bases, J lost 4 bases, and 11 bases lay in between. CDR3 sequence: CAWSYQGTYGYTF. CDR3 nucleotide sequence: TGTGCCTGGAGTTACCAGGGTACCTATGGCTACACCTTC.

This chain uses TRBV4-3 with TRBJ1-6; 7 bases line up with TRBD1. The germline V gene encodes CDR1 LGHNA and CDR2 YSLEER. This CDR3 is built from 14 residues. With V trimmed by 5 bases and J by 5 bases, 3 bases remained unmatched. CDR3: CASSAQGDNSPLHF. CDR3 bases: TGCGCCAGCAGCGCTCAGGGGGATAATTCACCCCTCCACTTT.

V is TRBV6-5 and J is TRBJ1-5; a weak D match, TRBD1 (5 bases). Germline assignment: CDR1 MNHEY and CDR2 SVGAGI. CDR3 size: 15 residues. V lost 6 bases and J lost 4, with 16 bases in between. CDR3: CASRTPRGKNQPQHF. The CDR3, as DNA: TGTGCCAGCAGAACCCCTCGGGGGAAAAATCAGCCCCAGCATTTT.

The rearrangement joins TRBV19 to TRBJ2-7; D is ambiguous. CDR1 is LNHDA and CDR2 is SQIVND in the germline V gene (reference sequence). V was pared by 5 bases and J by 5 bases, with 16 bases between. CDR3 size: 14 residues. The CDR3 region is CASSAGIVYHEQYF. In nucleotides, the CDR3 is TGTGCCAGTAGTGCAGGAATCGTTTACCACGAGCAGTACTTC.

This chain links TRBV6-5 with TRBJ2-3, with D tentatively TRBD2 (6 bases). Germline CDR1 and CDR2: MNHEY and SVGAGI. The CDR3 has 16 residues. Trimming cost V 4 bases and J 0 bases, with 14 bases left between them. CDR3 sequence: CASSSSGGASTDTQYF. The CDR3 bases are TGTGCCAGCAGTTCTTCTGGCGGGGCTAGCACAGATACGCAGTATTTT.

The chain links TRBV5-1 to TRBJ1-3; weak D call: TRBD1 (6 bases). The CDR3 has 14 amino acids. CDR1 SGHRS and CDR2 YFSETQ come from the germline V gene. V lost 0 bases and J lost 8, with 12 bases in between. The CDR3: CASSLAGAGDTIYF. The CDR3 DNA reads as TGCGCCAGCAGCTTGGCAGGGGCAGGGGACACCATATATTTT.

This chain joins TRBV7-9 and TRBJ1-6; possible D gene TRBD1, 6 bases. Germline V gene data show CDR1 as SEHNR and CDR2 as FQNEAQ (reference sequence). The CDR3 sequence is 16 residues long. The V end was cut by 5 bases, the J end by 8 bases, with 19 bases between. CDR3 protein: CASSRAAGETYSPLHF. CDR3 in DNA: TGTGCCAGCAGCCGCGCGGCAGGGGAGACCTATTCACCCCTCCACTTT.

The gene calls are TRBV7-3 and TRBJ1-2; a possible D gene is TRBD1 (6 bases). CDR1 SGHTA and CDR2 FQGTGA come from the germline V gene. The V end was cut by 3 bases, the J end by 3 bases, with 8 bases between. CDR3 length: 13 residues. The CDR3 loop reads CASSLGADYGYTF. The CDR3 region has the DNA TGTGCCAGCAGCTTGGGGGCAGACTATGGCTACACCTTC.

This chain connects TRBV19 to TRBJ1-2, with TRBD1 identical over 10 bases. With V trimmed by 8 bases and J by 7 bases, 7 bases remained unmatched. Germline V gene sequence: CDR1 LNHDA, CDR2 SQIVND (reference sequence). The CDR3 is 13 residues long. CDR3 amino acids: CASRRQGAVGYTF. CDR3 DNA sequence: TGTGCCAGTCGAAGACAGGGGGCTGTTGGCTACACCTTC. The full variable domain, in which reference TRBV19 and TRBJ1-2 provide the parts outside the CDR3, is DGGITQSPKYLFRKEGQNVTLSCEQNLNHDAMYWYRQDPGQGLRLIYYSQIVNDFQKGDIAEGYSVSREKKESFPLTVTSAQKNPTAFYLCASRRQGAVGYTFGSGTRLTVV.

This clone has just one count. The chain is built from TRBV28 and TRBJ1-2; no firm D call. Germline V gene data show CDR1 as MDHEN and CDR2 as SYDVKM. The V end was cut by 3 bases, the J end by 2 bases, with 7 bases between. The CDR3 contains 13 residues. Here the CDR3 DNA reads TGTGCCAGCAGTTTCCGAGTAAACTATGGCTACACCTTC. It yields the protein CASSFRVNYGYTF.

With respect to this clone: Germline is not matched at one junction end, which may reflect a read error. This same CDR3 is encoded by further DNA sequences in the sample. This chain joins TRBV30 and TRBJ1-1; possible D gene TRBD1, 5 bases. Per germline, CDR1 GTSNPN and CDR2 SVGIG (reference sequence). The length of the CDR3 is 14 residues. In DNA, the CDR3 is TGTGCCTGGAGTCTGATACTCGGGGGGACTGAGGCTTTCTTT. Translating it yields CAWSLILGGTEAFF.

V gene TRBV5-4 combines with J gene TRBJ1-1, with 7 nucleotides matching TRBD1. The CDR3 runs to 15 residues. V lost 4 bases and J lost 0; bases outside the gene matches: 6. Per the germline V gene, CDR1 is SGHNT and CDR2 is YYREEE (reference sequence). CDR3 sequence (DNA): TGTGCCAGCAGCACCCGGACAGGCCTGAACACTGAAGCTTTCTTT. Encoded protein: CASSTRTGLNTEAFF.

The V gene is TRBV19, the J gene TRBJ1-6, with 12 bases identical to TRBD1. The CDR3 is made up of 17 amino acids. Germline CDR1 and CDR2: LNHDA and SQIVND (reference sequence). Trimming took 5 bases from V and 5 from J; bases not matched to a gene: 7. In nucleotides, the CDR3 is TGTGCCAGTAGTCCCCGGGACAGGGGGCGGAATAATTCACCCCTCCACTTT. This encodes CASSPRDRGRNNSPLHF.